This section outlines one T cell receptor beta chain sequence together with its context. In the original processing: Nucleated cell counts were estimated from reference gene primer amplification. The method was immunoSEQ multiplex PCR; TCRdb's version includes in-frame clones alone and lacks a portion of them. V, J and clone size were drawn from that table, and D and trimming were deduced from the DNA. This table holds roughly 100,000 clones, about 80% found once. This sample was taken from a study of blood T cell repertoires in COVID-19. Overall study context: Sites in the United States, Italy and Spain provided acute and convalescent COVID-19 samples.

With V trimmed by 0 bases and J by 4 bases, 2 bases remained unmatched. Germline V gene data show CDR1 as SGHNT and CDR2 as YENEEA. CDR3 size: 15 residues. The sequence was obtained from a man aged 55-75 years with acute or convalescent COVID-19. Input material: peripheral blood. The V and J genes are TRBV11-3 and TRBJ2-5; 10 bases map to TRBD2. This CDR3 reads CASSLDLAGGETQYF. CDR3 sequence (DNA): TGTGCCAGCAGCTTAGACTTAGCGGGAGGAGAGACCCAGTACTTC.